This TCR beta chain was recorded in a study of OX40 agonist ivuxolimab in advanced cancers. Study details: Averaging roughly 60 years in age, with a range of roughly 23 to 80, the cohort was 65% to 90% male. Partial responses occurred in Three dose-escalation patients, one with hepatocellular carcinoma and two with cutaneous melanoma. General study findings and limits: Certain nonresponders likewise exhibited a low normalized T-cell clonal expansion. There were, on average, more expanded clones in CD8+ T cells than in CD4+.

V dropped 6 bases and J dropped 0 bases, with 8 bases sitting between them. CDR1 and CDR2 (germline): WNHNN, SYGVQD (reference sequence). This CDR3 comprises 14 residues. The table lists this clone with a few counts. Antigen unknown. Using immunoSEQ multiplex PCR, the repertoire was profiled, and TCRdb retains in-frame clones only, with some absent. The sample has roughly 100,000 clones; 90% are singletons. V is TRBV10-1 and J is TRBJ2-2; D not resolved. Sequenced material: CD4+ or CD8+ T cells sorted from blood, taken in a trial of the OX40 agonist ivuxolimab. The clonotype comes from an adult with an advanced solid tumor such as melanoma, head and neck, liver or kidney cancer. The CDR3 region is CASSGSANTGELFF. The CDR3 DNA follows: TGCGCCAGCAGCGGCAGCGCGAACACCGGGGAGCTGTTTTTT.